This T cell receptor (beta chain) was identified during a study of blood T cell repertoires in COVID-19. About the research overall: Italy, Spain and the United States were the sources of the convalescent and acute COVID-19 samples. The analysed material was cDNA or gDNA that came from T cells, B-cell-depleted T cells, or PBMCs.

The CDR3 covers 14 residues. CDR1 and CDR2 (germline): SGHRS, YFSETQ. The junction had 1 base not matched to a gene; V was cut back by 4 bases and J by 5 bases. Per the study methods: The authors estimated nucleated cell counts from reference gene primer amplification. The method was immunoSEQ multiplex PCR; TCRdb's version includes in-frame clones alone and lacks a portion of them. The V and J calls and the clone size are those of that table, but D and trimming were determined from the DNA. This table has about 250,000 clones, about nine tenths appearing once. The rearrangement uses TRBV5-1 and TRBJ2-3; TRBD2 matches at 13 bases. This receptor was obtained from a woman aged 60-70 years who had recovered from COVID-19. Sequencing was carried out using peripheral blood. The CDR3 DNA follows: TGCGCCAGCAGCGGACTAGCGGGGGAAGATACGCAGTATTTT. It codes for CASSGLAGEDTQYF. Complete variable domain (other parts from reference TRBV5-1 and TRBJ2-3): KAGVTQTPRYLIKTRGQQVTLSCSPISGHRSVSWYQQTPGQGLQFLFEYFSETQRNKGNFPGRFSGRQFSNSRSEMNVSTLELGDSALYLCASSGLAGEDTQYFGPGTRLTVL.